The rows below give T cell receptor beta chains drawn from one sample of a study of cytomegalovirus exposure and HLA in healthy donors. Data came from immunoSEQ multiplex PCR; TCRdb stores just in-frame clones and leaves some out. The sample lists about 70,000 clones, less than 70% occurring once. The sample was PBMCs. These receptors were obtained from a woman younger than 45 in good health and CMV-seronegative. The conserved cysteine and the conserved F or W are not part of the CDR3 here.

v_call cdr3_aa
TRBV7-2 ASSSHDGSFRGNTIY
TRBV28 ASSFRGTGAPYGYT
TRBV11-2 ASSLRAGENTEAF
TRBV7-9 ASSQRTGEKLF
TRBV7-9 ASGRGSGNQPQH
TRBV9 ASSRQDRYGYT
TRBV6-4 ASSATSGGKDEQF
TRBV21-1 ASSKSGGSSLYEQY
TRBV2 ASSPEQVEQY
TRBV4-3 ASSQDPAGGPDEQF
TRBV10-1 ASSDFNRGQGADNEQF
TRBV29-1 SAERLAREQF
TRBV11-3 ASSLPLGTSGGADTEQF
TRBV11-2 ASSLRSRGPANTEAF
TRBV5-6 ASSLPGPDTQY
TRBV18 ASSPMRGSNEKLF
TRBV18 ASSRRDREGSPLH
TRBV5-6 ASSSWSGGNQPQH
TRBV18 ASSPPDRVEKQY
TRBV19 ASRNRAGTGVTDTQY
TRBV27 ASSLPPLAGIYEQY
TRBV19 ASRNTGTPYEQY
TRBV18 ASSSRDTSEQY
TRBV11-2 ASSLAQGVGDTEAF
TRBV7-3 ASSSLGTYNTGELF
TRBV2 ASSGTGGLGYT
TRBV21-1 ASACFIQGIKGEQY
TRBV4-1 ASSQTTGGAYEQY
TRBV15 ATSRGGGFQETQY
TRBV2 AIDSYGYT
TRBV11-2 ASSLERVTEAF
TRBV9 ASSVATSGGETQY
TRBV7-8 ASSLASIGAGELF
TRBV7-8 ASSLVVGTSFNTGELF
TRBV9 ASSAGLAGGGETQY
TRBV5-4 ASSFSGNQETQY
TRBV28 ASAPGTEKAF
TRBV7-7 ASSLAGTGRGQETQY
TRBV6-1 ASSERGGYEQY
TRBV7-9 ASKGEPGNTIY
TRBV30 AWSALGQGLNTEAF
TRBV5-6 ASSLKGSSSGNTIY
TRBV10-3 AISESAGGKETQY
TRBV6-6 ASSYSSMSYEQY
TRBV5-5 ASSLDSGTGGGEQY